The next 25 T cell receptor beta chains were all read from a single sample in a study of blood T cell repertoires in COVID-19. Some clones are missing from TCRdb's copy, which holds only in-frame ones; the method was immunoSEQ multiplex PCR. This repertoire shows about 240,000 clones, about 83% found once; its top ten account for about 3.8%. Sample: PBMCs or T cells enriched from blood (not recorded which). These receptor sequences come from a woman between 40 and 50 years old who had been exposed to COVID-19.

The CDR3: CASSSPAKQGSRYEQYF. The CDR3 coding sequence is TGTGCCAGCAGCTCGCCCGCTAAACAGGGCTCTCGCTACGAGCAGTACTTC. The V call is TRBV7-6, the J call TRBJ2-7; D is possibly TRBD1 (6 bases). Trimming removed 4 bases from V and 3 bases from J, with 22 bases in between. This CDR3 has 17 residues. CDR1 is SGHVS, CDR2 FNYEAQ, per germline. The full variable domain, rest sourced from reference TRBV7-6 and TRBJ2-7, is GAGVSQSPRYKVTKRGQDVALRCDPISGHVSLYWYRQALGQGPEFLTYFNYEAQQDKSGLPNDRFSAERPEGSISTLTIQRTEQRDSAMYRCASSSPAKQGSRYEQYFGPGTRLTVT.

The V gene is TRBV28, the J gene TRBJ1-1; no firm D call. Trimming removed 5 bases at V and 1 base at J, with 8 bases between. This CDR3 comprises 13 residues. Per the germline V gene, CDR1 is MDHEN and CDR2 is SYDVKM. The CDR3 here is CASSEVGNTEAFF. The CDR3 coding sequence is TGTGCCAGCAGTGAGGTTGGGAACACTGAAGCTTTCTTT. Supplemented by reference TRBV28 and TRBJ1-1, the full variable domain reads DVKVTQSSRYLVKRTGEKVFLECVQDMDHENMFWYRQDPGLGLRLIYFSYDVKMKEKGDIPEGYSVSREKKERFSLILESASTNQTSMYLCASSEVGNTEAFFGQGTRLTVV.

This clone was detected only once. This chain joins TRBV4-1 and TRBJ1-5, with D unresolved. CDR3 length: 15 amino acids. CDR1 MGHRA and CDR2 YSYEKL come from the germline V gene. With 4 bases removed from V and 4 bases from J, the gap between germline ends came to 14 bases. Here the CDR3 reads CASSPRGSGNQPQHF. The CDR3 DNA is TGCGCCAGCAGCCCCCGCGGGAGTGGGAATCAGCCCCAGCATTTT.

The chain employs TRBV7-2 and TRBJ2-3; D not certain. The CDR3 consists of 16 residues. The V end lost 1 base, the J end lost 0 bases, and 11 bases lay between the germline ends. CDR1 and CDR2 from the germline V gene are SGHTA and FQGNSA. CDR3 sequence reads: CASSLGASVSTDTQYF. The CDR3 nucleotides read TGTGCCAGCAGCTTAGGGGCATCGGTTAGCACAGATACGCAGTATTTT.

The chain uses TRBV9 and TRBJ2-7; D is unresolved. Per the germline V gene, CDR1 is SGDLS and CDR2 is YYNGEE. V gave up 3 bases and J gave up 6 bases, with 13 bases separating them. The CDR3 has 13 residues. The CDR3 sequence is CASSAPRSGEQYF. Here the CDR3 DNA reads TGTGCCAGCAGCGCCCCTCGTTCAGGCGAGCAGTACTTC.

The rearrangement uses TRBV19 and TRBJ2-5, with 8 positions matching TRBD2. This CDR3 is built from 14 residues. After removal of 5 bases from V and 4 bases from J, the junction contained 6 bases not matched to a gene. Germline lookup yields CDR1 LNHDA and CDR2 SQIVND (reference sequence). The CDR3 DNA follows: TGTGCCAGTAGTCCGGATCGGGGGGGAGAGACCCAGTACTTC. Its protein product is CASSPDRGGETQYF.

The V call is TRBV5-1, the J call TRBJ1-1, with D possibly being TRBD1 (5 bases). CDR1 and CDR2 (germline): SGHRS, YFSETQ. The CDR3 runs 14 residues. V lost 0 bases and J lost 5, with 11 bases in between. CDR3 amino acids: CASSLDGAGTEAFF. CDR3 DNA: TGCGCCAGCAGCTTGGATGGGGCTGGAACTGAAGCTTTCTTT.

V gene TRBV5-1 combines with J gene TRBJ2-2; D might be TRBD1 (5 bases). Trimming removed 0 bases from V and 4 bases from J, with 10 bases in between. The CDR3 consists of 15 residues. CDR1 and CDR2 (germline): SGHRS, YFSETQ. The DNA of the CDR3 is TGCGCCAGCAGCTTGGCGGACAAATCCACCGGGGAGCTGTTTTTT. The encoded protein is CASSLADKSTGELFF.

The chain has TRBV9 and TRBJ2-3; 8 bases align to TRBD2. This CDR3 has 16 residues. Germline loops: CDR1 SGDLS, CDR2 YYNGEE. The ends lost 0 bases at V and 1 base at J; junction bases unmatched: 4. DNA for the CDR3: TGTGCCAGCAGCGTAGATCAAGCGGGGGGCACAGATACGCAGTATTTT. It is translated as CASSVDQAGGTDTQYF.

This chain joins TRBV7-2 and TRBJ2-5; possibly TRBD2 for D (6 bases). CDR1 and CDR2 from the germline V gene are SGHTA and FQGNSA. The ends were cut back, 5 bases at V and 4 bases at J, with 20 bases in the middle. This CDR3 spans 16 amino acids. The CDR3 protein is CASSDSWAGTRETQYF. Written as DNA, the CDR3 is TGTGCCAGCAGCGACTCTTGGGCGGGGACCCGAGAGACCCAGTACTTC.

This clone was counted a few times. The chain is built from TRBV9 and TRBJ1-2; 12 nucleotides align to TRBD1. This CDR3 spans 16 amino acids. Looked up from germline, CDR1 is SGDLS and CDR2 is YYNGEE. J was trimmed by 7 bases and V by 4 bases; bases with no gene match: 11. The CDR3 protein is CASSNLLGTGGFGYTF. The CDR3 DNA reads as TGTGCCAGCAGCAACCTGCTTGGGACAGGGGGCTTTGGCTACACCTTC. Using reference TRBV9 and TRBJ1-2 for the parts outside the CDR3, the full variable domain is DSGVTQTPKHLITATGQRVTLRCSPRSGDLSVYWYQQSLDQGLQFLIQYYNGEERAKGNILERFSAQQFPDLHSELNLSSLELGDSALYFCASSNLLGTGGFGYTFGSGTRLTVV.

This clone was counted only a few times. The chain couples TRBV5-1 to TRBJ1-1, with 7 bases matching TRBD1. Losses at the gene ends were 3 bases for V and 5 bases for J; bases not matched to a gene: 7. The CDR3 contains 14 residues. Germline V CDR1 and CDR2: SGHRS, YFSETQ. CDR3: CASSSGQAETEAFF. The CDR3 DNA is TGCGCCAGCAGCTCAGGACAGGCGGAGACTGAAGCTTTCTTT.

This chain connects TRBV6-1 to TRBJ2-7; 7 positions agree with TRBD2. This CDR3 spans 12 amino acids. Germline V gene sequence: CDR1 MNHNS, CDR2 SASEGT. J was trimmed by 7 bases and V by 3 bases; bases with no gene match: 3. The chain's CDR3 is CASSEQAGEQYF. The CDR3 nucleotides are TGTGCCAGCAGTGAGCAAGCGGGGGAGCAGTACTTC.

The chain combines TRBV5-8 with TRBJ2-1; TRBD2 is a possible D gene (7 bases). Germline V gene lookup returns CDR1 SGHTS and CDR2 YDEGEE. CDR3 size: 15 residues. The V and J ends lost 1 base and 3 bases respectively, with 11 bases between them. The CDR3 DNA sequence: TGTGCCAGCAGCTTGCGGGGGGCCGTCTACAATGAGCAGTTCTTC. This encodes CASSLRGAVYNEQFF.

A few counts support this clone. The chain carries TRBV2 and TRBJ1-6; 10 nucleotides align to TRBD1. This CDR3 spans 14 amino acids. J lost 8 bases, V lost 5 bases, and 3 bases had no gene match. CDR1 is SNHLY and CDR2 is FYNNEI in the germline V gene. The CDR3 DNA reads as TGTGCCAGCAGTTCAGGACAGGGGGATTCACCCCTCCACTTT. It specifies CASSSGQGDSPLHF. Combining the CDR3 with reference TRBV2 and TRBJ1-6 gives the whole variable domain EPEVTQTPSHQVTQMGQEVILRCVPISNHLYFYWYRQILGQKVEFLVSFYNNEISEKSEIFDDQFSVERPDGSNFTLKIRSTKLEDSAMYFCASSSGQGDSPLHFGNGTRLTVT.

The chain employs TRBV19 and TRBJ2-3, with D tentatively TRBD2 (7 bases). V lost 2 bases, J lost 2 bases, and 14 bases lay in between. The germline V gene has CDR1 LNHDA and CDR2 SQIVND (reference sequence). The CDR3 has 16 amino acids. The CDR3 region has the DNA TGTGCCAGTAGTATATCGGGGGGCAGGGACACAGATACGCAGTATTTT. The encoded protein is CASSISGGRDTDTQYF.

This chain links TRBV28 with TRBJ1-2, with D uncertain. The CDR3 is 13 amino acids. V lost 2 bases and J 3 bases, leaving 7 bases between the germline ends. CDR1 is MDHEN, CDR2 SYDVKM, per germline. CDR3 region: CASSLLGHYGYTF. DNA of the CDR3: TGTGCCAGCAGTTTACTGGGCCACTATGGCTACACCTTC.

The count of this clone is one. The chain employs TRBV28 and TRBJ1-1, with TRBD1 matching 8 bases. Unmatched junction bases numbered 8, after V lost 7 bases and J lost 4 bases. CDR3 length equals 14 residues. CDR1 is MDHEN, CDR2 SYDVKM, per germline. The CDR3: CASNTDTGGTEAFF. The CDR3 region has the DNA TGTGCCAGCAACACAGATACAGGGGGCACTGAAGCTTTCTTT.

This chain uses TRBV11-2 with TRBJ1-2; no definite D call. Trimming stripped 1 base from V and 2 bases from J, with 11 bases between. The CDR3 totals 15 residues. CDR1 SGHAT and CDR2 FQNNGV come from the germline V gene. DNA of the CDR3: TGTGCCAGCAGCTTAGGGTTGGGCCGAAACTATGGCTACACCTTC. Residues: CASSLGLGRNYGYTF.

This chain links TRBV6-5 with TRBJ1-2; 12 bases fit TRBD1. This CDR3 is 14 amino acids long. Germline CDR1 reads MNHEY; CDR2 reads SVGAGI. The V and J ends lost 6 bases and 11 bases, in that order; junction bases with no gene match: 10. The CDR3 here is CASRGAGTGGGYTF. CDR3 in DNA: TGTGCCAGCAGGGGAGCCGGGACAGGGGGCGGGTACACCTTC.

The chain carries TRBV19 and TRBJ2-2, with a possible D match to TRBD1 (6 bases). The CDR3 sequence is 15 residues long. The ends were cut back, 3 bases at V and 3 bases at J, with 11 bases in the middle. CDR1 and CDR2 (germline): LNHDA, SQIVND (reference sequence). The DNA for the CDR3 is TGTGCCAGTAGTATTGGCCAGGGGTACACCGGGGAGCTGTTTTTT. Translation gives CASSIGQGYTGELFF.

The chain carries TRBV28 and TRBJ2-4; the D gene is possibly TRBD1 (6 bases). Trimming took off 8 bases at V and 10 bases at J, with 15 bases between the two ends. CDR1 and CDR2 from the germline V gene are MDHEN and SYDVKM. CDR3 size: 12 residues. The DNA of the CDR3 is TGTGCCAGCCGATCCGGGACACAGATTCAGTACTTC. This codes for CASRSGTQIQYF.

J is TRBJ1-5 and V is TRBV6-2 or TRBV6-3; no reliable D call. Germline assignment: CDR1 MNHEY and CDR2 SVGEGT. The V gene lost 3 bases and the J gene lost 5 bases, with 5 bases spanning the gap. CDR3 length: 12 amino acids. CDR3 nucleotide sequence: TGTGCCAGCAGTTATCGCGATCAGCCCCAGCATTTT. The encoded protein is CASSYRDQPQHF.

As for this clone: The sample holds other DNA sequences that translate to the same CDR3. The chain carries TRBV28 and TRBJ2-7, with 8 positions matching TRBD1. Trimming took 6 bases from V and 3 from J; bases not matched to a gene: 7. The V gene's germline CDR1 is MDHEN and CDR2 SYDVKM. This CDR3 has 14 residues. The CDR3 nucleotides are TGTGCCAGCAGCCCCGGCGGGACAGGCTACGAGCAGTACTTC. Protein product: CASSPGGTGYEQYF.

The rearrangement links TRBV5-4 to TRBJ1-2; maybe TRBD1 (5 bases). Germline V gene lookup returns CDR1 SGHNT and CDR2 YYREEE (reference sequence). The CDR3 loop spans 15 amino acids. V shed 0 bases and J shed 3 bases, with 12 bases lying between them. The CDR3 DNA sequence: TGTGCCAGCAGCTTGGCCAAGGGGTCCCACTATGGCTACACCTTC. Protein product: CASSLAKGSHYGYTF.